A single sample gave rise to the 21 T cell receptor beta chains below, sequenced in a study of blood T cell repertoires in COVID-19. TCRdb's table, derived via immunoSEQ multiplex PCR, lists solely in-frame clones and lacks some. The table has about 310,000 clones, around 90% seen once. The source material was PBMCs or T cells enriched from blood (not recorded which). These receptors originate from a man aged 55-75 years who had recovered from COVID-19.

This chain joins TRBV4-2 and TRBJ2-3; the D gene is possibly TRBD2 (5 bases). V gave up 0 bases and J gave up 5 bases, with 6 bases separating them. The CDR3 totals 13 residues. Germline V gives CDR1 LGHNA, CDR2 YNFKEQ. Here the CDR3 DNA reads TGTGCCAGCAGCCAAGACGGGGAAGATACGCAGTATTTT. The encoded protein is CASSQDGEDTQYF.

The chain carries TRBV4-2 and TRBJ2-2, with TRBD2 matching 10 bases. J gave up 2 bases and V 3 bases, and 6 bases lay outside the gene matches. The CDR3 totals 17 residues. Looked up from germline, CDR1 is LGHNA and CDR2 is YNFKEQ. CDR3 in DNA: TGTGCCAGCAGCCATGTGGGACTAGCGATAAACACCGGGGAGCTGTTTTTT. This translates into CASSHVGLAINTGELFF.

The chain joins TRBV5-1 to TRBJ2-5; a weak D match, TRBD2 (5 bases). Germline V lookup: CDR1 SGHRS, CDR2 YFSETQ. Between the trimmed V and J ends, which lost 2 bases and 2 bases, there was a span of 10 bases. CDR3 length: 14 residues. CDR3 nucleotides: TGCGCCAGCAGCTTTGCGGGCCGACAAGAGACCCAGTACTTC. Amino acids: CASSFAGRQETQYF.

The sample holds one count of this clone. The chain joins TRBV9 to TRBJ1-1, with TRBD1 matching 8 bases. The CDR3 sequence is 16 residues long. Losses at the gene ends were 0 bases for V and 5 bases for J; bases not matched to a gene: 9. CDR1 and CDR2 from the germline V gene are SGDLS and YYNGEE. The CDR3 DNA sequence: TGTGCCAGCAGCGTAGATGGCAGGGGGCCGCTTACTGAAGCTTTCTTT. Encoded protein: CASSVDGRGPLTEAFF. The whole variable domain, filled in from reference TRBV9 and TRBJ1-1, reads DSGVTQTPKHLITATGQRVTLRCSPRSGDLSVYWYQQSLDQGLQFLIQYYNGEERAKGNILERFSAQQFPDLHSELNLSSLELGDSALYFCASSVDGRGPLTEAFFGQGTRLTVV.

This clone appeared once. This chain connects TRBV18 to TRBJ1-6; 9 bases are a match to TRBD1. This CDR3 has 17 residues. The trim removed 3 bases at V and 4 bases at J, leaving 7 bases unmatched. Germline V gene sequence: CDR1 KGHSH, CDR2 LQKENI. CDR3 in amino acids: CASSPTGQGEYNSPLHF. CDR3 DNA: TGTGCCAGCTCACCGACGGGACAGGGCGAATATAATTCACCCCTCCACTTT.

The chain joins TRBV12-5 to TRBJ2-1; 10 nucleotides line up with TRBD2. The CDR3 has 14 amino acids. Trimming at V came to 5 bases and at J to 8 bases, leaving 6 bases not matched to a gene. Germline V gives CDR1 LGHNT, CDR2 FRNRAP. The CDR3 DNA sequence: TGTGCTAGTGGTCCCAGCGGGAGGGTCGATGAGCAGTTCTTC. It translates to CASGPSGRVDEQFF.

This chain connects TRBV24-1 to TRBJ2-3, with a tentative D call TRBD2 (5 bases). There are 13 residues in the CDR3. Germline CDR1 and CDR2: KGHDR and SFDVKD. Trimming shortened V by 3 bases and J by 2 bases, and 5 bases separated the two germline ends. The CDR3 bases are TGTGCCACCAGTGATGACTACACAGATACGCAGTATTTT. Protein product: CATSDDYTDTQYF.

V gene TRBV4-1 combines with J gene TRBJ2-3, with 7 bases matching TRBD1. The V segment lost 3 bases and the J segment 1 base; nucleotides outside the gene matches: 4. There are 15 residues in the CDR3. Germline V lookup: CDR1 MGHRA, CDR2 YSYEKL. The CDR3, as DNA: TGCGCCAGCAGCCAGGCTGGGACAGGCACAGATACGCAGTATTTT. It translates to CASSQAGTGTDTQYF.

J is TRBJ2-3 and V is TRBV7-2, with 8 bases matching TRBD1. This CDR3 comprises 14 residues. J gave up 6 bases and V 5 bases, and 7 bases lay outside the gene matches. CDR1 is SGHTA and CDR2 is FQGNSA in the germline V gene. The CDR3 reads CASSIDRGPDTQYF. CDR3 nucleotides: TGTGCCAGCAGCATAGACAGGGGTCCCGATACGCAGTATTTT.

This clone was found once. This sequence joins TRBV5-1 and TRBJ2-5, with 9 bases fitting TRBD2. After removal of 7 bases from V and 10 bases from J, the junction contained 14 bases not matched to a gene. This CDR3 comprises 14 residues. CDR1 SGHRS and CDR2 YFSETQ come from the germline V gene. CDR3 loop: CASRETSGSGIQYF. The CDR3 coding sequence is TGCGCCAGCCGGGAAACTAGCGGGTCGGGTATCCAGTACTTC.

The chain links TRBV28 to TRBJ2-3, with 11 bases matching TRBD2. Germline V gene data show CDR1 as MDHEN and CDR2 as SYDVKM. This CDR3 comprises 14 residues. Germline trimming cut 8 bases from V and 1 base from J; bases unmatched to any gene: 2. The CDR3 is CASGGLAGTDTQYF. Written as DNA, the CDR3 is TGTGCCAGCGGGGGACTAGCGGGCACAGATACGCAGTATTTT.

In this sample, this clone turned up once. The V gene is TRBV2, the J gene TRBJ2-5, with 8 positions matching TRBD2. Trimming cost V 3 bases and J 5 bases; bases outside gene matches: 8. Germline lookup yields CDR1 SNHLY and CDR2 FYNNEI. The CDR3 loop spans 15 amino acids. The CDR3: CASSEDGRAPETQYF. The CDR3 DNA sequence: TGTGCCAGCAGTGAGGACGGGAGGGCCCCCGAGACCCAGTACTTC.

The chain joins TRBV28 to TRBJ2-1; 8 nucleotides align to TRBD2. The CDR3 sequence is 17 residues long. Trimming at V came to 6 bases and at J to 0 bases, leaving 10 bases not matched to a gene. Per germline, CDR1 MDHEN and CDR2 SYDVKM. The CDR3 reads CASRPRGGPTSYNEQFF. In nucleotides, the CDR3 is TGTGCCAGCAGGCCCCGGGGGGGTCCAACCTCCTACAATGAGCAGTTCTTC.

This clone occurred once. The chain uses TRBV28 and TRBJ1-3; D ambiguous. V lost 5 bases to trimming and J lost 0 bases, with 17 bases between them. In germline, CDR1 is MDHEN, CDR2 SYDVKM. The CDR3 consists of 17 residues. This CDR3 is CASSTPFDGNSGNTIYF. In nucleotides, the CDR3 is TGTGCCAGCAGTACCCCCTTTGACGGGAACTCTGGAAACACCATATATTTT.

The chain links TRBV10-2 to TRBJ2-1; D might be TRBD2 (6 bases). The CDR3 consists of 12 residues. Germline V gene data show CDR1 as WSHSY and CDR2 as SAAADI. As DNA, the CDR3 is TGCGCAACTTGGCGGGAAACGGATGAGCAGTTCTTC. Its protein is CATWRETDEQFF.

This clone was found a few times. This chain uses TRBV28 with TRBJ2-1; the D gene is possibly TRBD2 (5 bases). The CDR3 covers 14 residues. Germline assignment: CDR1 MDHEN and CDR2 SYDVKM. V dropped 7 bases and J dropped 8 bases, with 18 bases sitting between them. The CDR3 here is CASTTLGGRDEQFF. The CDR3, as DNA: TGTGCCAGCACCACTCTCGGAGGTAGGGATGAGCAGTTCTTC.

The chain links TRBV9 to TRBJ2-3; D possibly corresponds to TRBD2 (6 bases). CDR1 and CDR2 (germline): SGDLS, YYNGEE. V lost 0 bases to trimming and J lost 6 bases, with 14 bases between them. The CDR3 contains 15 residues. This chain's CDR3 is CASSVAPREPDTQYF. In nucleotides, the CDR3 is TGTGCCAGCAGCGTAGCTCCCCGGGAGCCCGATACGCAGTATTTT.

The V call is TRBV6-5, the J call TRBJ2-5, with TRBD2 matching 7 bases. The germline V gene encodes CDR1 MNHEY and CDR2 SVGAGI. CDR3 length equals 15 residues. V shed 6 bases, J shed 4 bases, and the junction held 11 bases outside the gene matches. CDR3 DNA: TGTGCCAGCAGGAGGGAGGGGCTGGGGCGAGAGACCCAGTACTTC. Encoded protein: CASRREGLGRETQYF.

This sequence joins TRBV5-1 and TRBJ2-7; 8 bases map to TRBD2. V dropped 0 bases and J dropped 4; count of bases not matched to a gene: 6. Per the germline V gene, CDR1 is SGHRS and CDR2 is YFSETQ. The length of the CDR3 is 15 residues. The CDR3 DNA reads TGCGCCAGCAGCTTGGGAGCGGGAGTAGAGTACGAGCAGTACTTC. Translation gives CASSLGAGVEYEQYF.

The chain links TRBV10-2 to TRBJ2-7; a possible D gene is TRBD2 (5 bases). Germline V gives CDR1 WSHSY, CDR2 SAAADI. V shed 6 bases and J shed 4 bases, with 13 bases lying between them. The CDR3 contains 13 residues. The CDR3 region has the DNA TGCGCCAGCAGGGTACCGGGATCTTACGAGCAGTACTTC. It translates to CASRVPGSYEQYF.

This chain connects TRBV28 to TRBJ2-4, with 11 bases identical to TRBD2. V gave up 5 bases and J gave up 4 bases; unmatched junction bases: 10. This CDR3 has 17 residues. Per germline, CDR1 MDHEN and CDR2 SYDVKM. As DNA, the CDR3 is TGTGCCAGCAGTATGCCTAGCGGGAGGACCACAAAAAACATTCAGTACTTC. It translates to CASSMPSGRTTKNIQYF.